This T cell receptor (beta chain) was sequenced in a study of graft-versus-host responses after intestinal transplantation. Whole-study context: Recipients were given multivisceral, liver-intestinal, or isolated intestinal transplants. Anti-thymocyte globulin induction was given to all recipients, followed by tacrolimus and steroids for two to four years. General study points: Early post-transplant HvG declines were associated with peak circulating GvH clone levels.

V shed 3 bases and J 5 bases; nucleotides not matched to a gene: 7. Germline V gene lookup returns CDR1 WSHSY and CDR2 SAAADI. The CDR3 runs 16 residues. In the case of this clone: Its matching antigen is unknown.

This table comes from immunoSEQ multiplex PCR, and its TCRdb copy is limited to in-frame clones, with some not included. The table has over 80,000 clones, roughly 82% seen once. The clonotype comes from a human patient who received an intestinal transplant, so some T cells may come from the graft donor. The chain couples TRBV10-2 to TRBJ2-5, with TRBD2 matching 12 bases. The input for sequencing was PBMCs, taken 255 days after intestinal transplant. This CDR3 reads CASSEASGGARETQYF. CDR3 bases: TGCGCCAGCAGTGAAGCTAGCGGGGGGGCCCGGGAGACCCAGTACTTC.